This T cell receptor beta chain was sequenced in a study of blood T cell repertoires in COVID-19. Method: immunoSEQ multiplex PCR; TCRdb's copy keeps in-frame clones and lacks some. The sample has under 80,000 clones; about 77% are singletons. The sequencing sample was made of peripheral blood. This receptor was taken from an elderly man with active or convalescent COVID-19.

CDR3 amino acids: CASSSTVKDEKLFF. In nucleotides, the CDR3 is TGTGCCAGCAGCTCCACAGTAAAGGATGAAAAACTGTTTTTT. The chain uses TRBV28 and TRBJ1-4; no firm D call. The CDR3 contains 14 residues. V lost 6 bases to trimming and J lost 6 bases, with 14 bases between them. From germline, CDR1 is MDHEN and CDR2 SYDVKM.